A single sample is the source of the 19 T cell receptor beta chains below, sequenced in a study of shared clonotypes between healthy human individuals. The protocol was immunoSEQ multiplex PCR, while the TCRdb copy is restricted to in-frame clones and leaves out a portion. Of 2,100,000 or so clones in the sample, 95% are singletons; the top ten hold 0.1% to 0.15%. The specimen sequenced was naive CD4+ T cells sorted from blood. Subset specified: CD45RA+ positively selected. The origin of the receptors is a man aged 18-30 years in good health.

This chain connects TRBV6-5 to TRBJ1-4; D is ambiguous. V was pared by 0 bases and J by 8 bases, with 13 bases between. The germline V gene encodes CDR1 MNHEY and CDR2 SVGAGI. The CDR3 is 15 residues long. This chain's CDR3 is CASSYSSAGDEKLFF. The CDR3 coding sequence is TGTGCCAGCAGTTACTCGTCAGCGGGCGACGAAAAACTGTTTTTT.

Turning to this clone: In the same sample, other DNA sequences code for this CDR3. V and J are TRBV27 and TRBJ2-6, with no clear D. Looked up from germline, CDR1 is MNHEY and CDR2 is SMNVEV (reference sequence). This CDR3 contains 14 residues. V lost 2 bases and J lost 1, with 3 bases in between. For the CDR3, the DNA is TGTGCCAGCAGTTTAGAGTCTGGGGCCAACGTCCTGACTTTC. This encodes CASSLESGANVLTF.

The CDR3 protein is CATSGRDRQNQPQHF. For the CDR3, the DNA is TGTGCCACCAGCGGCCGGGACAGGCAAAATCAGCCCCAGCATTTT. V gene TRBV15 combines with J gene TRBJ1-5; 8 bases align to TRBD1. Per the germline V gene, CDR1 is LNHNV and CDR2 is YYDKDF (reference sequence). The V gene end was trimmed by 5 bases and the J gene end by 4 bases; junction bases not matched to a gene: 7. The CDR3 has 15 residues.

This rearrangement joins TRBV30 to TRBJ2-7, with D possibly TRBD2 on 6 matching bases. V was trimmed by 3 bases and J by 5 bases, leaving 17 bases between them. The V gene's germline CDR1 is GTSNPN and CDR2 SVGIG (reference sequence). The CDR3 length is 14 residues. In DNA form, the CDR3 reads TGTGCCTGGAGAAGTCGGGAGCGAATCCACGAGCAGTACTTC. As protein: CAWRSRERIHEQYF.

As for this clone: In the same sample, other DNA sequences code for this CDR3. The J gene is TRBJ2-3, the V gene TRBV30; 12 nucleotides line up with TRBD1. The trim removed 5 bases at V and 6 bases at J, leaving 3 bases unmatched. Germline V lookup: CDR1 GTSNPN, CDR2 SVGIG (reference sequence). This CDR3 is 13 amino acids long. CDR3 nucleotide sequence: TGTGCCTGGGGGACAGGGGGCGCGGATACGCAGTATTTT. As protein: CAWGTGGADTQYF.

This clone appeared once. CDR3 DNA sequence: TGTGCCAGCTCACCATCAATCGGGACAGTGAAGGTCGAGCAGTACTTC. This sequence encodes CASSPSIGTVKVEQYF. This sequence joins TRBV18 and TRBJ2-7; TRBD1 aligns across 7 bases. The V and J ends lost 2 bases and 6 bases, in that order; junction bases with no gene match: 13. The CDR3 is 16 residues long. Germline lookup yields CDR1 KGHSH and CDR2 LQKENI. Full variable domain (rest looked up from reference TRBV18 and TRBJ2-7): NAGVMQNPRHLVRRRGQEARLRCSPMKGHSHVYWYRQLPEEGLKFMVYLQKENIIDESGMPKERFSAEFPKEGPSILRIQQVVRGDSAAYFCASSPSIGTVKVEQYFGPGTRLTVT.

The chain couples TRBV2 to TRBJ2-5; TRBD2 matches at 8 bases. V gave up 5 bases and J gave up 2 bases; unmatched junction bases: 4. This CDR3 has 14 amino acids. Germline lookup yields CDR1 SNHLY and CDR2 FYNNEI. In DNA, the CDR3 is TGTGCCAGCAGTCGTAGCGGGGCACAAGAGACCCAGTACTTC. It translates to CASSRSGAQETQYF.

This clone showed up just once. The rearrangement uses TRBV6-5 and TRBJ2-1; D not resolved. The CDR3 is made up of 13 amino acids. V was clipped by 6 bases and J by 8 bases, with 14 bases between them. Looked up from germline, CDR1 is MNHEY and CDR2 is SVGAGI. CDR3 protein: CASSYKTGHEQFF. DNA for the CDR3: TGTGCCAGCAGCTACAAAACCGGCCATGAGCAGTTCTTC.

The V and J genes are TRBV5-1 and TRBJ2-2; 9 bases agree with TRBD1. CDR3 size: 16 residues. In germline, CDR1 is SGHRS, CDR2 YFSETQ. Losses at the gene ends were 2 bases for V and 2 bases for J; bases not matched to a gene: 4. This CDR3 reads CASSFTGQGNTGELFF. CDR3 in DNA: TGCGCCAGCAGCTTTACGGGACAGGGAAACACCGGGGAGCTGTTTTTT.

V gene TRBV6-1 combines with J gene TRBJ1-2, with 7 bases matching TRBD1. The germline V gene encodes CDR1 MNHNS and CDR2 SASEGT. The CDR3 runs 17 residues. The trim removed 1 base at V and 5 bases at J, leaving 13 bases unmatched. CDR3 amino acids: CASSEVRQWDSLYGYTF. CDR3 nucleotide sequence: TGTGCCAGCAGTGAAGTCCGGCAGTGGGACAGCCTGTATGGCTACACCTTC.

As concerns this clone: Other DNA sequences of this sample code for an identical CDR3. J is TRBJ1-5 and V is TRBV6-5, with 7 bases fitting TRBD1. Germline values: CDR1 MNHEY, CDR2 SVGAGI. Losses at the gene ends were 6 bases for V and 3 bases for J; bases not matched to a gene: 2. CDR3 length: 13 residues. The CDR3 is CASRDRLNQPQHF. As DNA, the CDR3 is TGTGCCAGCAGGGACAGGCTCAATCAGCCCCAGCATTTT.

The CDR3 DNA reads as TGTGCCAGCAGTGAAGCGCTTGGAGCCACCATATATTTT. It is translated as CASSEALGATIYF. The V gene is TRBV6-1, the J gene TRBJ1-3; D not resolved. Germline CDR1 reads MNHNS; CDR2 reads SASEGT. V was clipped by 0 bases and J by 9 bases, with 9 bases between them. This CDR3 region has 13 residues.

The genes are TRBV28 and TRBJ1-2; 7 bases agree with TRBD1. This CDR3 comprises 14 residues. CDR1 is MDHEN and CDR2 is SYDVKM in the germline V gene. V was pared by 8 bases and J by 5 bases, with 11 bases of the junction left unmatched. CDR3 nucleotide sequence: TGTGCCAGCGGAGACCCGGGACAGCCATATGGCTACACCTTC. This translates into CASGDPGQPYGYTF.

The chain combines TRBV7-9 with TRBJ2-7; D call uncertain. Germline V gene data show CDR1 as SEHNR and CDR2 as FQNEAQ (reference sequence). The CDR3 sequence is 13 residues long. V lost 1 base to trimming and J lost 5 bases, with 9 bases between them. CDR3 sequence reads: CASSLGRHNEQYF. The CDR3 DNA follows: TGTGCCAGCAGCTTAGGACGCCACAACGAGCAGTACTTC.

This chain links TRBV27 with TRBJ2-7; D may be TRBD1 (6 bases). The CDR3 loop spans 14 amino acids. Trimming removed 2 bases at V and 3 bases at J, with 11 bases between. In germline, CDR1 is MNHEY, CDR2 SMNVEV (reference sequence). Written as DNA, the CDR3 is TGTGCCAGCAGTTTACCCGGACAGTTCTACGAGCAGTACTTC. It yields the protein CASSLPGQFYEQYF.

V gene TRBV7-8 combines with J gene TRBJ2-7; perhaps TRBD1 as D (5 bases). Germline CDR1 and CDR2: SGHVS and FQNEAQ. The V end lost 0 bases, the J end lost 5 bases, and 14 bases lay between the germline ends. This CDR3 spans 15 amino acids. CDR3 sequence (DNA): TGTGCCAGCAGCTTAGCGCCTCAGGGCATCAACGAGCAGTACTTC. Translation: CASSLAPQGINEQYF.

V usage is TRBV4-3 and J usage is TRBJ1-5; D is unclear. Looked up from germline, CDR1 is LGHNA and CDR2 is YSLEER. The CDR3 spans 14 residues. Trimming stripped 0 bases from V and 4 bases from J, with 7 bases between. This CDR3 reads CASSQELLNQPQHF. The CDR3 DNA reads TGCGCCAGCAGCCAAGAATTACTAAATCAGCCCCAGCATTTT.

The J gene is TRBJ2-7, the V gene TRBV9; 11 positions match TRBD1. Germline V lookup: CDR1 SGDLS, CDR2 YYNGEE. This CDR3 is built from 15 residues. V lost 3 bases to trimming and J lost 4 bases; unmatched junction nucleotides: 6. CDR3 sequence: CASSAGQGAGYEQYF. The DNA of the CDR3 is TGTGCCAGCAGCGCCGGACAGGGGGCAGGATACGAGCAGTACTTC.

The V call is TRBV10-3, the J call TRBJ2-3, with D unresolved. V was clipped by 6 bases and J by 0 bases, with 7 bases between them. The CDR3 runs to 13 residues. The germline gives CDR1 ENHRY, CDR2 SYGVKD. CDR3 in DNA: TGTGCCATCAGGACTCCGAGCACAGATACGCAGTATTTT. Translation: CAIRTPSTDTQYF.